The 12 T cell receptor beta chains below come from one sample, sequenced in a study of shared clonotypes between healthy human individuals (dated by TCRdb to 2018 to 2020). Library construction relied on the immunoSEQ multiplex PCR assay. TCRdb carries this immuneACCESS record with in-frame sequences only. Its versions omit some clonotypes, under half of them owing to an unresolved V gene in the studies checked, with the rest unexplained. The sample table holds about 680,000 clones, of which roughly 94% were seen once. Together, the top ten hold about 24% of the sample. CD8 naive samples were CD45RO-negative cells positively selected for CCR7, giving a CD45RA+CCR7+ population that excluded TemRA cells. Sample: naive CD8+ T cells sorted from blood. Per the publication, the cell subset or site label means: CD45RA+CCR7+. All receptors come from a man younger than 40 in good health.

This clone occurred once. The same CDR3 is also encoded by other DNA sequences in this sample. The chain employs TRBV30 and TRBJ2-7; 8 bases agree with TRBD1. The trim removed 2 bases at V and 3 bases at J, leaving 3 bases unmatched. The CDR3 has 13 amino acids. Germline loops: CDR1 GTSNPN, CDR2 SVGIG (reference sequence). DNA of the CDR3: TGTGCCTGGAGTTTAGGACAGGGCTACGAGCAGTACTTC. Encoded protein: CAWSLGQGYEQYF.

The genes are TRBV11-1 and TRBJ1-2; D unclear. Germline V gene sequence: CDR1 SGHAT, CDR2 FQDESV (reference sequence). V lost 5 bases, J lost 3 bases, and 10 bases lay in between. CDR3 length equals 13 residues. CDR3 in DNA: TGTGCCAGCAGCGGGTTCAGTGACTATGGCTACACCTTC. Its translation is CASSGFSDYGYTF.

The J gene is TRBJ1-5, the V gene TRBV6-6; 7 positions agree with TRBD1. Germline V lookup: CDR1 MNHNY, CDR2 SVGAGI (reference sequence). This CDR3 comprises 15 residues. The V gene end was trimmed by 5 bases and the J gene end by 0 bases; junction bases not matched to a gene: 4. In nucleotides, the CDR3 is TGTGCCAGCAGTCCACAGGGGTATAGCAATCAGCCCCAGCATTTT. Its translation is CASSPQGYSNQPQHF.

The chain uses TRBV7-9 and TRBJ2-2, with D perhaps TRBD2 (6 bases). There are 14 residues in the CDR3. Per the germline V gene, CDR1 is SEHNR and CDR2 is FQNEAQ (reference sequence). V was cut by 5 bases and J by 7 bases, with 14 bases left in between. CDR3 nucleotides: TGTGCCAGCAGCCCGTTTTTTAGCGGCGGGGAGCTGTTTTTT. Translation: CASSPFFSGGELFF.

The chain couples TRBV7-8 to TRBJ2-1; D is unclear. The CDR3 extends over 12 amino acids. In germline, CDR1 is SGHVS, CDR2 FQNEAQ. V dropped 5 bases and J dropped 7 bases, with 9 bases sitting between them. The CDR3 here is CASSLLLNEQFF. In DNA, the CDR3 is TGTGCCAGCAGCCTTCTACTGAATGAGCAGTTCTTC.

This chain connects TRBV2 to TRBJ2-3; 11 bases are a match to TRBD2. CDR1 is SNHLY and CDR2 is FYNNEI in the germline V gene. V lost 6 bases, J lost 2 bases, and 7 bases stayed unmatched. The CDR3 spans 16 residues. This chain's CDR3 is CASRLLAGGVTDTQYF. The CDR3 DNA sequence: TGTGCCAGCAGGTTATTAGCGGGAGGGGTCACAGATACGCAGTATTTT.

This clone was observed a single time. The V call is TRBV7-9, the J call TRBJ1-4; 9 nucleotides match TRBD1. V shed 8 bases and J 8 bases; nucleotides not matched to a gene: 6. The CDR3 totals 13 residues. In germline, CDR1 is SEHNR, CDR2 FQNEAQ (reference sequence). The CDR3 bases are TGTGCCAGCTTGAGGACAGGGGTGGAAAAACTGTTTTTT. This gives the protein CASLRTGVEKLFF.

The chain carries TRBV7-2 and TRBJ2-2; TRBD1 might be the D (5 bases). Germline loops: CDR1 SGHTA, CDR2 FQGNSA. V lost 4 bases, J lost 1 base, and 10 bases lay in between. The CDR3 spans 15 residues. CDR3 sequence (DNA): TGTGCCAGCAGCTATCAGGGATGGAACACCGGGGAGCTGTTTTTT. It codes for CASSYQGWNTGELFF.

The chain couples TRBV6-5 to TRBJ2-5, with 9 bases fitting TRBD2. After removal of 6 bases from V and 5 bases from J, the junction contained 4 bases not matched to a gene. Germline CDR1 MNHEY, CDR2 SVGAGI. The CDR3 has 13 residues. The CDR3 sequence is CASRAGGPETQYF. The CDR3 bases are TGTGCCAGCAGGGCGGGAGGGCCTGAGACCCAGTACTTC.

V gene TRBV27 combines with J gene TRBJ2-4; either TRBD1 or TRBD2 may fit D (5 bases each). Trimming took off 0 bases at V and 6 bases at J, with 9 bases between the two ends. The length of the CDR3 is 14 residues. The V gene's germline CDR1 is MNHEY and CDR2 SMNVEV (reference sequence). Here the CDR3 DNA reads TGTGCCAGCAGTTTATCCGGGACGTCAAACATTCAGTACTTC. Its translation: CASSLSGTSNIQYF.

The chain couples TRBV29-1 to TRBJ2-2; D may be TRBD1 (6 bases). CDR1 is SQVTM and CDR2 is ANQGSEA in the germline V gene. The V gene lost 5 bases and the J gene lost 1 base, with 14 bases spanning the gap. The CDR3 extends over 15 amino acids. CDR3 sequence reads: CSVRRGDRNTGELFF. The DNA for the CDR3 is TGCAGCGTTCGCAGGGGCGATAGGAACACCGGGGAGCTGTTTTTT.

The V call is TRBV19, the J call TRBJ2-3; TRBD1 agrees at 8 bases. After removal of 3 bases from V and 5 bases from J, the junction contained 7 bases not matched to a gene. Germline CDR1 is LNHDA and CDR2 is SQIVND (reference sequence). The CDR3 spans 15 residues. In DNA, the CDR3 is TGTGCCAGTAGTATCGGTCAGGGGGCCGGAGATACGCAGTATTTT. Translation: CASSIGQGAGDTQYF.